This T cell receptor (beta chain) appears in the sequencing data of a study of cytomegalovirus exposure and HLA in healthy donors (dated by TCRdb to about 2017). With respect to the entire study: An earlier analysis of fewer than 750 of the donors reported approximately 300 Gb of sequence data and 90 million to 120 million unique TCR beta sequences obtained from about 170 million T cells. In addition to the first cohort of approximately 650 subjects, a separate validation cohort of around 110 different subjects was used. A later analysis re-examined previously published TCR beta repertoires from roughly 650 donors and added high-resolution HLA genotyping to investigate patterns of TCR occurrence. Rather than drawing on any new phenotypic data, the later analysis identified candidate immune exposures from TCR beta sequences and the way those sequences occurred across donors. Typing coverage varied by locus: roughly 629-640 donors for A, B, C, DRB1 and DQB1; roughly 520 for DQA1; more than 600 for DPA1; some 470 for DPB1. Among the roughly 400 genotyped donors, around 81% belonged to the genetic ancestry cluster associated with self-reported Caucasian donors. Alongside the repertoire data, information on donor age, sex, ethnicity and CMV serostatus was compiled. Roughly five DR-DQ haplotypes were handled as single units for association and clustering because linkage in the cohort was strong. Using immunosequencing, the study profiled T cell repertoires from 550 to 750 subjects and related those repertoires to cytomegalovirus serostatus. Class I and class II HLA loci were covered by the typing at four-digit resolution. To decide whether each TCR beta V gene segment behaved as functional or pseudogenic, an earlier analysis of approximately 590 of the donors relied on high-throughput TCR beta sequencing. To predict cytomegalovirus infection status, the study brought together high-throughput TCR immunosequencing, statistical association of individual TCRs with disease status, and machine learning. All discovery cohort repertoires had been generated using a single sequencing platform. About 310 gigabases of sequencing data and tens of millions of unique TCR sequences were included in an early release covering around 650 HLA-typed donors. The study aimed to test whether signatures of past pathogen exposure could be identified by cataloging public T cell receptors. Across around 400 genotyped donors of the cohort, an average of approximately 200,000 unique TCR beta nucleotide sequences per donor were sequenced, and around 19% of those sequences were non-productive. In a later genetic analysis, genome-wide SNP genotypes for about three fifths of the roughly 670 donors were used, and that subset was treated as a discovery cohort.

This clone appeared a few times. Its antigen has not been determined. No base qualities exist here, and no much larger clone lies one base off it. The library was produced with the immunoSEQ multiplex PCR assay. For the multiplex PCR, a mixture combining 60 forward primers for TCR Vbeta segments and 13 reverse primers for TCR Jbeta segments was used. A multiplex PCR assay on genomic DNA amplified the CDR3 region of rearranged TCR beta genes. Amplified TCR beta libraries were sequenced as 87-base-pair reads on the Illumina HiSeq System. The study's own analysis went as follows. In a later analysis, some 80 million unique TCR beta chains were counted across the roughly 670 repertoires, and around 10 million of these chains were shared by at least two donors. Raw reads were error-corrected and collapsed into unique sequences by a nearest-neighbor algorithm in which closely related sequences were merged to remove PCR and sequencing errors. Alignment of CDR3 sequences to IMGT reference sequences was used to assign V, D and J gene segments. For a sequence to be retained, a match of at least six nucleotides was required to both a V gene segment and a J gene segment. A rearrangement counted as productive if the CDR3 had no stop codons and remained in frame with V and J, and every other rearrangement counted as non-productive. CDR3 was defined by IMGT convention, running from the second conserved V-encoded cysteine to the conserved J-encoded phenylalanine. The earlier analysis of some 540 of the donors excluded any sequence lacking an unambiguous match to a single V gene segment. In an earlier analysis of some 590 of the donors, V segments were called functional above 56.7% productive rearrangements and were called segregating when the between-donor standard deviation exceeded 5%. A statistical classification framework was built to diagnose cytomegalovirus status from the catalog of TCR beta chain sequences. In a later analysis, V and J genes were assigned by comparing TCR nucleotide sequences against IMGT/GENE-DB human TR gene sequences. In a later analysis, CDR3 sequences and most-parsimonious VDJ recombination scenarios were assigned using the TCRdist pipeline. A later analysis defined each TCR beta chain by its CDR3 amino acid sequence plus V-gene family, and excluded reads lacking a unique V-gene family. To address suspected cross-contamination and a sequencing artifact, a later analysis removed 450 to 700 highly shared, low-generation-probability nucleotide sequences. A later analysis calculated a clonal expansion index for each public chain from normalized within-repertoire ranks of inferred template counts. Generation probabilities in a later analysis came from a VDJ recombination model fitted to out-of-frame rearrangements, and those results were checked against IGoR. In a later analysis, TCR-TCR, TCR-HLA and TCR-CMV co-occurrence was scored with hypergeometric tests, and a repertoire-size bias correction was applied to TCR pairs. False discovery rates were estimated in a later analysis by permuting HLA or CMV assignments 20 times. In a later analysis, co-occurring TCRs were grouped using DBSCAN, and TCRdist sequence similarity was added for clustering within HLA-allele-positive subsets. Repertoires with fewer than 30,000 or more than 120,000 public chains were left out of co-occurrence clustering, as were four to six repertoires with anomalous nucleotide sharing. TCRdb limited this immuneACCESS table to in-frame rearrangements with V and J called. A share of clones is missing; checked studies link under half to unresolved V genes, and the rest is unexplained. V and J calls and clone size are those listed in that table; D and trimming were worked out from the DNA. A total of 200,000 or so clones appear in this sample, approximately 83% of them only once. The ten largest clonotypes hold roughly 1.5% of the sample.

CDR1 and CDR2 are drawn from the germline V gene: MDHEN, SYDVKM. CDR3 length: 16 amino acids, cysteine to phenylalanine. CDR3 DNA is the only sequence kept; it has 48 bases, read in frame from the first base. The V end gives up 6 bases and the J end 7 bases, leaving 14 bases in the junction not matched to a gene. The cohort comprised several hundred healthy bone marrow donors. All cohort members were sampled while nominally healthy, although unrecorded immune exposures were likely present. The donor was CMV seronegative and was included in the group of a few hundred seronegative cohort members. Every donor gave a peripheral blood sample, and the peripheral blood mononuclear cells from that sample were used for TCR beta sequencing. Genomic DNA was extracted from the blood cell samples with the Qiagen DNeasy Blood Extraction Kit. Overall results and qualifications from the work: It was suggested by the authors that the approach could potentially be generalized to other disease states and immunological phenotypes. A later analysis found that most CMV-associated TCR beta chains appeared HLA-restricted, with HLA associations seemingly driven largely by CMV exposure. HLA typing was unavailable for some donors at each locus, so association tests used only the typed subset. At a false discovery rate of 0.05, a later analysis linked 15,000 to 20,000 TCR beta sequences to specific HLA alleles. A few of the identified cytomegalovirus-associated TCR beta chains were confirmed in vitro to be specific for cytomegalovirus antigens. In a later analysis, HLA-associated TCR beta chains showed more clonal expansion and lower generation probabilities than non-associated chains that were equally common. This cohort had only TCR beta chains sequenced, and the lack of alpha or paired-chain data limited which features could be detected. Strong co-occurrence of HLA alleles, especially DR and DQ, made assigning TCR associations to individual alleles difficult. The study gave a list of 150 to 200 TCR beta chains associated with cytomegalovirus. Correlated functional status among segregating V segments might be attributable to linkage disequilibrium, but an unknown experimental factor could not be ruled out. CMV serostatus was the only immune exposure information available for the cohort. Roughly uniform sequencing depth across donors was assumed in presence/absence analyses, although this assumption may not hold. In a later analysis, the rate of TCR association differed among HLA loci, with DRB1 alleles having the most associated TCRs and HLA-C alleles having the fewest. A cluster of highly shared sequence variants was judged likely to be a technical artifact of the sequencing pipeline. The classifier was reported to diagnose cytomegalovirus status with high specificity and sensitivity in both the original and validation cohorts. A later genetic analysis associated a missense DCLRE1C variant with V-gene and J-gene trimming of TCR beta chains, and an independent cohort replicated the association. Broadly in line with IMGT annotations, most TCR beta V segments showed up in productive rearrangements about 90% or about 30% of the time in an earlier analysis of some 590 of the donors. Some IMGT-functional V segments, including TRBV6-2 and TRBV6-3, could not be told apart with the 87-base-pair reads, so those segments were excluded. A further reported finding was that TCR beta sequences accurately predicted the HLA-A and HLA-B alleles for most subjects in the first cohort. In a later genetic analysis, fewer N-insertions in productive TCRs were reported among donors in an Asian-associated ancestry cluster than the roughly 700-donor mean. Because counts were too low, seventeen rarely observed V segments, including chromosome 9 orphons, were left out of the earlier analysis of over 550 of the donors. Several of the top co-occurrence clusters appeared to be linked to parvovirus B19, influenza, CMV and Epstein-Barr virus, according to a later analysis. Across donors, most TCR sequences were observed very rarely, whereas some public TCRs were present in many individuals.

The source material was PBMCs. In this chain, TRBV28 is recombined with TRBJ1-4, with 7 bases matching TRBD1. The sequence came from a girl aged 5 to 17 in good health and CMV-seronegative. The CDR3 reads as follows: CASSGTARGRVEKLFF. The DNA sequence is as follows: TGTGCCAGCAGCGGGACAGCGAGAGGACGGGTTGAAAAACTGTTTTTT. With the rest looked up from the reference TRBV28 and TRBJ1-4 genes rather than sequenced, the full variable domain is DVKVTQSSRYLVKRTGEKVFLECVQDMDHENMFWYRQDPGLGLRLIYFSYDVKMKEKGDIPEGYSVSREKKERFSLILESASTNQTSMYLCASSGTARGRVEKLFFGSGTQLSVL.